This entry lists 14 T cell receptor beta chains sequenced from one sample in a study of immune characterization of retroperitoneal liposarcoma. Using its own MiXCR run on the PCR reads, TCRdb lists one record per CDR3 protein. In the table there are over 9,500 distinct CDR3 sequences, 40% to 55% of which are singletons. Sequencing was done on a sample of tumor tissue. The receptors shown here come from a female donor with retroperitoneal liposarcoma.

V is TRBV7-9 and J is TRBJ1-1; 7 nucleotides align to TRBD1. This CDR3 is built from 14 residues. Looked up from germline, CDR1 is SEHNR and CDR2 is FQNEAQ (reference sequence). J was trimmed by 4 bases and V by 5 bases; bases with no gene match: 7. DNA for the CDR3: TGTGCCAGCAGCGACCCGACAGGGCCCACTGAAGCTTTCTTT. Translated: CASSDPTGPTEAFF.

This chain connects TRBV7-8 to TRBJ1-1, with D unclear. Germline V lookup: CDR1 SGHVS, CDR2 FQNEAQ. The CDR3 is 14 amino acids. V was trimmed by 5 bases and J by 0 bases, leaving 10 bases between them. This CDR3 is CASSPALLNTEAFF. The CDR3, as DNA: TGTGCCAGCAGCCCCGCATTACTGAACACTGAAGCTTTCTTT.

In this sample, this clonotype turned up a few times. This chain joins TRBV6-1 and TRBJ2-3; 12 bases are shared with TRBD2. This CDR3 spans 18 amino acids. After removal of 4 bases from V and 4 bases from J, the junction contained 12 bases not matched to a gene. Germline V gives CDR1 MNHNS, CDR2 SASEGT. The CDR3 bases are TGTGCCAGCAGTGGCCTACCCCTTCTAGCGGGAGGGTCAGATACGCAGTATTTT. Amino acid sequence: CASSGLPLLAGGSDTQYF.

CDR3 protein: CASGVQEQFF. The CDR3 DNA sequence: TGTGCCAGCGGCGTACAGGAGCAGTTCTTC. The chain links TRBV27 to TRBJ2-1; no clear D. Trimming pared 8 bases from V and 10 bases from J, leaving 9 bases between. CDR1 and CDR2 (germline): MNHEY, SMNVEV (reference sequence). This CDR3 has 10 residues.

The chain uses TRBV6-1 and TRBJ2-1; possibly TRBD1 for D (7 bases). The CDR3 totals 11 residues. V was clipped by 5 bases and J by 9 bases, with 8 bases between them. Germline-derived CDR1 and CDR2 are MNHNS and SASEGT. The CDR3: CASSQGGEQFF. DNA of the CDR3: TGTGCCAGCAGTCAGGGGGGTGAGCAGTTCTTC.

CDR3 coding DNA: TGTGCCAGCAGCCCCTCTTCGGGACTCGGAAGGAATGAGCAGTTCTTC. The encoded protein is CASSPSSGLGRNEQFF. The chain employs TRBV7-2 and TRBJ2-1, with D maybe TRBD2 (6 bases). Germline CDR1 and CDR2: SGHTA and FQGNSA. Trimming shortened V by 5 bases and J by 7 bases, and 21 bases separated the two germline ends. This CDR3 contains 16 residues.

This rearrangement joins TRBV6-6 to TRBJ2-1, with D possibly called TRBD1 or TRBD2 (5 bases each). V dropped 2 bases and J dropped 9 bases, with 14 bases sitting between them. CDR1 MNHNY and CDR2 SVGAGI come from the germline V gene (reference sequence). CDR3 length: 14 residues. The CDR3, as DNA: TGTGCCAGCAGTTACCGGACGGGGCTCTCTGAGCAGTTCTTC. Amino acids: CASSYRTGLSEQFF.

Sample share makes this clonotype medium-sized. The rearrangement joins TRBV6-1 to TRBJ2-1; D is perhaps TRBD1 or TRBD2 (5 bases each). The DNA end is more similar to TRBJ2-7, so the J call may be wrong. The CDR3 loop spans 14 amino acids. Germline CDR1 is MNHNS and CDR2 is SASEGT. The CDR3 DNA is TGTGCCACAGCCTGGGGGAGAAGCCCCTACGAGCAGTACTTC. This codes for CATAWGRSPYEQYF.

V gene TRBV12-3 or TRBV12-4 combines with J gene TRBJ2-3, with 7 positions matching TRBD1. The DNA end is more similar to TRBJ1-5, so the J call may be wrong. The CDR3 spans 14 residues. CDR3 nucleotide sequence: TGTGCCAGCAGTTTCAGCGGGGGGACAGATACGCAGCATTTT. Its translation is CASSFSGGTDTQHF.

The V gene is TRBV11-2, the J gene TRBJ2-5; the D gene is possibly TRBD1 (6 bases). The CDR3 has 15 residues. Trimming removed 7 bases at V and 1 base at J, with 16 bases between. CDR1 is SGHAT and CDR2 is FQNNGV in the germline V gene. The CDR3 here is CASIGGYGIQETQYF. The CDR3 DNA reads TGTGCCAGCATAGGGGGATACGGAATCCAAGAGACCCAGTACTTC. Full variable domain (missing parts from reference TRBV11-2 and TRBJ2-5): EAGVAQSPRYKIIEKRQSVAFWCNPISGHATLYWYQQILGQGPKLLIQFQNNGVVDDSQLPKDRFSAERLKGVDSTLKIQPAKLEDSAVYLCASIGGYGIQETQYFGPGTRLLVL.

The chain couples TRBV12-3 or TRBV12-4 to TRBJ2-1; 13 positions match TRBD2. The CDR3 sequence is 15 residues long. J lost 3 bases, V lost 6 bases, and 2 bases had no gene match. DNA of the CDR3: TGTGCCAGCAGGGGGACTAGCGGGAACTACAATGAGCAGTTCTTC. Residues: CASRGTSGNYNEQFF.

This clonotype was observed a handful of times. V and J are TRBV6-1 and TRBJ1-2; no firm D call. The CDR3 spans 13 residues. V lost 7 bases, J lost 5 bases, and 14 bases lay in between. Looked up from germline, CDR1 is MNHNS and CDR2 is SASEGT. The CDR3 DNA reads as TGTGCCAGCACGGAGGGCCTCGCTTATGGCTACACCTTC. Protein product: CASTEGLAYGYTF.

This clonotype was observed a few times. The V and J genes are TRBV24-1 and TRBJ2-4; D gene uncertain. The DNA end is a closer match to TRBJ2-7, so the J assignment may be wrong. The CDR3 runs to 16 residues. Germline CDR1 is KGHDR and CDR2 is SFDVKD. The CDR3 reads CATSEPQRRVTYEQYF. The DNA for the CDR3 is TGTGCCACCAGTGAGCCCCAGCGTAGAGTAACCTACGAGCAGTACTTC.

V gene TRBV6-1 combines with J gene TRBJ2-1; maybe TRBD2 (5 bases). Judging by the DNA end, TRBJ2-5 fits better; the J call may be wrong. This CDR3 is 14 amino acids long. Germline loops: CDR1 MNHNS, CDR2 SASEGT. DNA for the CDR3: TGTGCCAGCATTCAACGGACTCCTAGGGAGACCCAGTACTTC. Amino acid sequence: CASIQRTPRETQYF.